Following are 15 T cell receptor beta chains from one sample sequenced in a study of cytomegalovirus exposure and HLA in healthy donors. The PCR made use of 60 Vbeta and 13 Jbeta primers. Here immunoSEQ multiplex PCR was the method, and the copy in TCRdb shows in-frame clones only, minus some. The sample lists under 200,000 clones, approximately 12% occurring once. Sequencing was carried out using PBMCs. The receptors shown here come from a man aged 50-60 years in good health and CMV-seropositive.

The V and J genes are TRBV2 and TRBJ2-5, with D possibly matching TRBD2 (7 bases). From germline, CDR1 is SNHLY and CDR2 FYNNEI. The germline V and J ends were trimmed by 9 bases and 2 bases, with 13 bases remaining between them. The CDR3 has 13 amino acids. The CDR3 sequence is CASNGGRQETQYF. In DNA form, the CDR3 reads TGTGCCAGTAACGGGGGGCGTCAAGAGACCCAGTACTTC.

This sequence joins TRBV2 and TRBJ2-7; 7 bases match TRBD1. CDR3 length: 14 amino acids. The trim removed 6 bases at V and 0 bases at J, leaving 5 bases unmatched. The germline V gene encodes CDR1 SNHLY and CDR2 FYNNEI. The CDR3 DNA reads as TGTGCCAGCAGGGTACAGGGGCCCTCCTACGAGCAGTACTTC. The encoded protein is CASRVQGPSYEQYF.

The chain uses TRBV28 and TRBJ1-4; no firm D call. Germline CDR1 MDHEN, CDR2 SYDVKM. V was pared by 6 bases and J by 8 bases, with 19 bases between. The CDR3 covers 15 residues. CDR3 loop: CASSPTGPSGEKLFF. The DNA of the CDR3 is TGTGCCAGCAGCCCCACCGGCCCCAGCGGCGAAAAACTGTTTTTT.

This clone was counted only a few times. This chain joins TRBV5-1 and TRBJ2-3; no definite D call. V lost 4 bases and J lost 1, with 13 bases in between. Germline CDR1 and CDR2: SGHRS and YFSETQ. The CDR3 has 15 residues. CDR3 in DNA: TGCGCCAGCAGCCCGGTGGTTGGTGGCACAGATACGCAGTATTTT. It specifies CASSPVVGGTDTQYF.

This clone was seen a few times. V usage is TRBV9 and J usage is TRBJ1-1; D is uncertain. Trimming removed 4 bases at V and 6 bases at J, with 13 bases between. Germline assignment: CDR1 SGDLS and CDR2 YYNGEE. The CDR3 totals 13 residues. The CDR3 loop reads CASSPGSSAEAFF. The DNA for the CDR3 is TGTGCCAGCAGCCCAGGTAGTTCCGCTGAAGCTTTCTTT.

This clone was detected only a few times. The chain has TRBV7-9 and TRBJ2-2; D gene uncertain. Germline loops: CDR1 SEHNR, CDR2 FQNEAQ (reference sequence). V was shortened by 2 bases and J by 0 bases, with 7 bases between the two germline ends. This CDR3 has 15 amino acids. The CDR3 loop is CASSLHSSNTGELFF. The DNA of the CDR3 is TGTGCCAGCAGCTTACATAGTTCGAACACCGGGGAGCTGTTTTTT.

The sample holds a few counts of this clone. The chain combines TRBV20-1 with TRBJ1-6; the D is unclear. CDR1 and CDR2 from the germline V gene are DFQATT and SNEGSKA (reference sequence). The V gene lost 3 bases and the J gene lost 14 bases, with 11 bases spanning the gap. CDR3 length: 11 residues. CDR3 in amino acids: CSASEQPSLHF. CDR3 coding DNA: TGCAGTGCTAGTGAACAGCCTTCCCTCCACTTT.

The genes are TRBV19 and TRBJ1-4, with D maybe TRBD1 (6 bases). Germline CDR1 is LNHDA and CDR2 is SQIVND (reference sequence). The CDR3 spans 15 residues. V lost 5 bases, J lost 0 bases, and 10 bases lay in between. The CDR3 DNA reads as TGTGCCAGTAGTCTCGGACAGACAACTAATGAAAAACTGTTTTTT. Encoded protein: CASSLGQTTNEKLFF. Based on the CDR3 plus reference TRBV19 and TRBJ1-4, the full variable domain is DGGITQSPKYLFRKEGQNVTLSCEQNLNHDAMYWYRQDPGQGLRLIYYSQIVNDFQKGDIAEGYSVSREKKESFPLTVTSAQKNPTAFYLCASSLGQTTNEKLFFGSGTQLSVL.

This clone occurred a few times. The chain employs TRBV6-5 and TRBJ2-3, with 7 nucleotides matching TRBD2. The CDR3 loop spans 14 amino acids. Germline values: CDR1 MNHEY, CDR2 SVGAGI. Trimming took 6 bases from V and 2 from J; bases not matched to a gene: 5. The CDR3 coding sequence is TGTGCCAGCAGGTCCGGGGGGTCCACAGATACGCAGTATTTT. It yields the protein CASRSGGSTDTQYF.

This clone appeared a few times. CDR3 sequence (DNA): TGTGCCAGCAGGGACAGGCTCATTAAACTGTTTTTT. It specifies CASRDRLIKLFF. The rearrangement joins TRBV2 to TRBJ1-4; 7 nucleotides match TRBD1. CDR3 length: 12 amino acids. Losses at the gene ends were 6 bases for V and 11 bases for J; bases not matched to a gene: 6. Germline-derived CDR1 and CDR2 are SNHLY and FYNNEI.

In this sample, this clone turned up a few times. The chain couples TRBV2 to TRBJ2-5; TRBD1 agrees at 8 bases. Unmatched junction bases numbered 4, after V lost 3 bases and J lost 4 bases. Per the germline V gene, CDR1 is SNHLY and CDR2 is FYNNEI. The CDR3 covers 14 residues. As DNA, the CDR3 is TGTGCCAGCAGTGACCAGACAGGGGTAGAGACCCAGTACTTC. Protein sequence: CASSDQTGVETQYF.

The rearrangement uses TRBV6-6 and TRBJ1-3; no definite D call. The CDR3 contains 15 residues. Per germline, CDR1 MNHNY and CDR2 SVGAGI (reference sequence). V dropped 0 bases and J dropped 0 bases, with 6 bases sitting between them. DNA of the CDR3: TGTGCCAGCAGTTACTCGGGGAGCTCTGGAAACACCATATATTTT. As protein: CASSYSGSSGNTIYF.

The V and J genes are TRBV5-1 and TRBJ2-1; the D is unclear. Per the germline V gene, CDR1 is SGHRS and CDR2 is YFSETQ. There are 14 residues in the CDR3. Between the trimmed V and J ends, which lost 4 bases and 6 bases, there was a span of 14 bases. The CDR3 DNA is TGCGCCAGCAGCCCACCGAGCCTTCCCAATGAGCAGTTCTTC. It is translated as CASSPPSLPNEQFF.

The chain joins TRBV7-2 to TRBJ2-4; D is uncertain. Germline-derived CDR1 and CDR2 are SGHTA and FQGNSA. CDR3 length equals 16 residues. The V and J ends lost 1 base and 2 bases respectively, with 12 bases between them. In DNA, the CDR3 is TGTGCCAGCAGCTTAGACGCAGGCCTGTCCAAAAACATTCAGTACTTC. Residues: CASSLDAGLSKNIQYF.

This clone was seen a handful of times. The chain employs TRBV9 and TRBJ2-1; 7 positions match TRBD2. The J segment lost 9 bases and the V segment lost 4 bases, leaving 10 bases of the junction unmatched. The CDR3 runs to 14 residues. Germline CDR1 and CDR2: SGDLS and YYNGEE. CDR3 coding DNA: TGTGCCAGCAGCCCCAGCGGGGTCCGGGGTGAGCAGTTCTTC. Translation gives CASSPSGVRGEQFF.